These T cell receptor beta chains were read from a single sample in a study of shared clonotypes between healthy human individuals. Assay used: immunoSEQ multiplex PCR; TCRdb lists only in-frame clones, some missing. The table shows about 480,000 clones, with 75% to 85% occurring only once. The sequencing sample was made of PBMCs. Source of these receptors: a woman aged 40 to 50 in good health. Some clones in this sample may be carry-over from other donors' samples. Both conserved end residues are part of each CDR3. A D gene is named only where the DNA matches it firmly. The listing skips clone size in some rows; elsewhere it reads once, few, many or a size class.

j_call	v_call	clone_size	d_call	cdr3_nt	cdr3_aa
TRBJ1-4	TRBV5-1	NA	NA	TGCGCCAGCAGCTCGACACCTCAGAATGAAAAACTGTTTTTT	CASSSTPQNEKLFF
TRBJ2-2	TRBV9	NA	TRBD2	TGTGCCAGCAGCCCCTTGAGCGGGAGAAACACCGGGGAGCTGTTTTTT	CASSPLSGRNTGELFF
TRBJ1-1	TRBV9	once	TRBD1	TGTGCCAGCAGCGTCGGGACAGACATGAACACTGAAGCTTTCTTT	CASSVGTDMNTEAFF
TRBJ2-3	TRBV4-2	once	NA	TGTGCCAGCGGCCAATCAGGGGGGAACACAGATACGCAGTATTTT	CASGQSGGNTDTQYF
TRBJ2-2	TRBV6-6	NA	NA	TGTGCCAGCAGTTCCATCGGGACGAACACCGGGGAGCTGTTTTTT	CASSSIGTNTGELFF
TRBJ2-3	TRBV30	NA	TRBD1	TGTGCCTGGGATTCTACAGGGGGCGGGAGCGATACGCAGTATTTT	CAWDSTGGGSDTQYF
TRBJ1-5	TRBV21-1	NA	NA	TGTGCCAGCAGCGAACAGGGGGCTGGTCAGCCCCAGCATTTT	CASSEQGAGQPQHF
TRBJ1-2	TRBV18	NA	TRBD1	TGTGCCAGCTCACCTGACAGGGGCTCTAGTGGCTACACCTTC	CASSPDRGSSGYTF
TRBJ2-7	TRBV6-5	NA	NA	TGTGCCAGCAGTTACGGGGTTCGAACCTACGAGCAGTACTTC	CASSYGVRTYEQYF
TRBJ2-2	TRBV7-3	NA	TRBD2	TGTGCCAGCAGACGCAGCGGGAGCCGGACCGGGGAGCTGTTTTTT	CASRRSGSRTGELFF
TRBJ2-7	TRBV30	NA	TRBD2	TGTGCCTGGAGTGTACAAGCGGGAACCTACGAGCAGTACTTC	CAWSVQAGTYEQYF
TRBJ2-1	TRBV5-1	NA	TRBD2	TGCGCCAGCAGCTTGGCGGTAGCGGGAGGTAGCTCCTACAATGAGCAGTTCTTC	CASSLAVAGGSSYNEQFF
TRBJ1-1	TRBV5-1	few	TRBD1	TGCGCCAGCAGCTCGACAGGGGAGCGCGCTGAAGCTTTCTTT	CASSSTGERAEAFF